This record covers a single T cell receptor beta chain. The CDR3 is made up of 17 amino acids. This entry comes from a study of blood T cell repertoires in COVID-19. Across the whole study: Researchers got acute and convalescent COVID-19 samples from the United States, Italy and Spain. From T cells, B-cell-depleted T cells, or PBMCs came the material, which was cDNA or gDNA.

Per the original data handling: Estimated nucleated cell counts came from reference gene primer amplification. Libraries were prepared by immunoSEQ multiplex PCR; TCRdb keeps only in-frame clonotypes and omits some of them. V, J and clone size derive from that table, while D and trimming were established from the DNA sequence. The sample records approximately 400,000 clones, more than 70% being singletons. The specimen was peripheral blood. The gene calls are TRBV21-1 and TRBJ1-2; the table's D call, TRBD1, has no DNA check behind it. TRBV21-1 is a pseudogene segment. The sequence was obtained from a man aged 35 to 55 with acute or convalescent COVID-19. The DNA of the CDR3 is TGTGCCCCCCCGGGTGAAGGGGGTAAATGGCCTGGGTATGGCTACACCTTC. Translation gives CAPPGEGGKWPGYGYTF.